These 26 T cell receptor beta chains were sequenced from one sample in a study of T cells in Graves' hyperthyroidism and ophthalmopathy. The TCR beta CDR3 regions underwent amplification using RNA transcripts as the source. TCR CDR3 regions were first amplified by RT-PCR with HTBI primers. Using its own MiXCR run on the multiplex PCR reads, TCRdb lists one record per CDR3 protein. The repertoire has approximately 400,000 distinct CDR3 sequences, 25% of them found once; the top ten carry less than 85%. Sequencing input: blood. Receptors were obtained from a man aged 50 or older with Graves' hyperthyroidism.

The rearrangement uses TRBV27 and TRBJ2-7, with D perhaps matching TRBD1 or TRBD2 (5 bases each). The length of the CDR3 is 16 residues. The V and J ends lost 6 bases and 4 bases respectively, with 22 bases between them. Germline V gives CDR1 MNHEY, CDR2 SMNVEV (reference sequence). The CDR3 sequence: CASSPPGATWEYEQYF. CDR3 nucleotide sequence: TGTGCCAGCAGCCCCCCCGGGGCCACCTGGGAATACGAGCAGTACTTC.

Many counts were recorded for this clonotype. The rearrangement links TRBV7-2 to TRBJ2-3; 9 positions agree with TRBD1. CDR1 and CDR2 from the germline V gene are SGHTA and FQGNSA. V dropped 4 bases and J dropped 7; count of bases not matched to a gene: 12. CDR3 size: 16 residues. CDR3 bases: TGTGCCAGCAGCTCCCAACAGGGGGCCTTGGTTAATACGCAGTATTTT. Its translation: CASSSQQGALVNTQYF.

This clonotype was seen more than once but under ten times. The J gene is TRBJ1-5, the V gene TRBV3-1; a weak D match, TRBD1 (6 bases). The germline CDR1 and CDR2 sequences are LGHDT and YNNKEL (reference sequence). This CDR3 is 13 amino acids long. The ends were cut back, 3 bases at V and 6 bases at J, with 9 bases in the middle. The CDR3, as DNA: TGTGCCAGCAGCCAGGGGACATCTCAGCCCCAGCATTTT. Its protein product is CASSQGTSQPQHF.

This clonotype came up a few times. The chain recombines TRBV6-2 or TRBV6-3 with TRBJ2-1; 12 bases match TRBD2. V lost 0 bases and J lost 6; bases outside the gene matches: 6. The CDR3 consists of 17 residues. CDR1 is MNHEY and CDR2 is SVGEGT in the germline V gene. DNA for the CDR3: TGTGCCAGCAGTTACTCGACTAGCGGGAGCAGGGGCAATGAGCAGTTCTTC. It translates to CASSYSTSGSRGNEQFF.

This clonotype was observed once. The CDR3 nucleotides read TGTGCCAGCAGCTCCCGGACCGACTCCTACGAGCAGTACTTC. Protein sequence: CASSSRTDSYEQYF. The chain has TRBV11-1 and TRBJ2-7, with unresolved D. Trimming pared 4 bases from V and 0 bases from J, leaving 10 bases between. This CDR3 is built from 14 residues. Germline CDR1 and CDR2: SGHAT and FQDESV (reference sequence).

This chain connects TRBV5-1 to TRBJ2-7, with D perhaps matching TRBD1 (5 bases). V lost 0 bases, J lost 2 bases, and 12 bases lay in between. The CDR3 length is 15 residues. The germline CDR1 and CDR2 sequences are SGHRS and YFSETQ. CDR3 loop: CASSLEGQIPYEQYF. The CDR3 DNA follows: TGCGCCAGCAGCTTGGAGGGGCAGATACCCTACGAGCAGTACTTC.

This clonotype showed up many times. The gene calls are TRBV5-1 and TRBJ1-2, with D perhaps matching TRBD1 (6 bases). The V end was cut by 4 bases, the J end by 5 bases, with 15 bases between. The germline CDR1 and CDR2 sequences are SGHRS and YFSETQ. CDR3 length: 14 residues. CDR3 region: CASSKTGTNYGYTF. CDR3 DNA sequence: TGCGCCAGCAGCAAAACCGGGACAAATTATGGCTACACCTTC.

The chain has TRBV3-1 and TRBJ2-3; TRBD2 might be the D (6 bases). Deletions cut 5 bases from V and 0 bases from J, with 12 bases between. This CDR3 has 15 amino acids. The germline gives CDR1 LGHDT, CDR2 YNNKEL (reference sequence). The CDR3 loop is CASSWGEASTDTQYF. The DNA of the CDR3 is TGTGCCAGCAGCTGGGGGGAGGCTAGCACAGATACGCAGTATTTT.

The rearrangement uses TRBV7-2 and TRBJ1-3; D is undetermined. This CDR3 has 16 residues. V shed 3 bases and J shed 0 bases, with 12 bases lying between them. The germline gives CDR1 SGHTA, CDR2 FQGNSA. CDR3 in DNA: TGTGCCAGCAGCTTGGGCAGCCCGAGCTCTGGAAACACCATATATTTT. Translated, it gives CASSLGSPSSGNTIYF.

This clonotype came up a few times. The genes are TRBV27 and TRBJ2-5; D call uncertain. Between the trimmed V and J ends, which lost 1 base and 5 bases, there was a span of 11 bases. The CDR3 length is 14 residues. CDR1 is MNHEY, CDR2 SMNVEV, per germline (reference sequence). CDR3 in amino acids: CASSLYPGRETQYF. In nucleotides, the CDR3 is TGTGCCAGCAGTTTATATCCGGGTAGGGAGACCCAGTACTTC.

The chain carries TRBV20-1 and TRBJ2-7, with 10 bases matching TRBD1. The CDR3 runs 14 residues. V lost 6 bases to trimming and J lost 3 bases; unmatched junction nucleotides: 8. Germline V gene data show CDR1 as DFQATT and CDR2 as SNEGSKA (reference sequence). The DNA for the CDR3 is TGCAGTGCCAGACAGGGGGCGCGGGGCTACGAGCAGTACTTC. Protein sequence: CSARQGARGYEQYF.

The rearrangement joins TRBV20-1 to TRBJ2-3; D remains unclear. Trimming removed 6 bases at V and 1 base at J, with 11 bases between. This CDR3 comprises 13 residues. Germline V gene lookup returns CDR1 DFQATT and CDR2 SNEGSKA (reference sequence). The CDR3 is CSAQRLGTDTQYF. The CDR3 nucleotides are TGCAGTGCCCAGAGGCTTGGCACAGATACGCAGTATTTT.

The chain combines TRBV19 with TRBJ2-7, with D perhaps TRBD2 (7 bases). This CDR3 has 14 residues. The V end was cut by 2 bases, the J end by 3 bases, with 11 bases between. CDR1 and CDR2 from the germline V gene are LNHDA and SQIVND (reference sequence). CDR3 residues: CASSISGGFYEQYF. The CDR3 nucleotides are TGTGCCAGTAGTATATCGGGGGGCTTCTACGAGCAGTACTTC. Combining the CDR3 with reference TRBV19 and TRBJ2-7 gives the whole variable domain DGGITQSPKYLFRKEGQNVTLSCEQNLNHDAMYWYRQDPGQGLRLIYYSQIVNDFQKGDIAEGYSVSREKKESFPLTVTSAQKNPTAFYLCASSISGGFYEQYFGPGTRLTVT.

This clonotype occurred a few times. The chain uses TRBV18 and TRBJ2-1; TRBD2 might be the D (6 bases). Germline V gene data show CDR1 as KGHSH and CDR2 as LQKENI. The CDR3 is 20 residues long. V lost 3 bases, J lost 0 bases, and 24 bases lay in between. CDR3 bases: TGTGCCAGCTCACCGCCGGGGGAAGCCGGTGGTCCTCTCTCCTACAATGAGCAGTTCTTC. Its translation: CASSPPGEAGGPLSYNEQFF.

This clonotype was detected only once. The CDR3, as DNA: TGTGCCATCATGGAGACTACCCCCGGTGAGCAGTTCTTC. Its translation: CAIMETTPGEQFF. The chain links TRBV10-3 to TRBJ2-1; a weak D match, TRBD2 (5 bases). This CDR3 has 13 residues. Trimming cost V 7 bases and J 9 bases, with 16 bases left between them. Germline loops: CDR1 ENHRY, CDR2 SYGVKD.

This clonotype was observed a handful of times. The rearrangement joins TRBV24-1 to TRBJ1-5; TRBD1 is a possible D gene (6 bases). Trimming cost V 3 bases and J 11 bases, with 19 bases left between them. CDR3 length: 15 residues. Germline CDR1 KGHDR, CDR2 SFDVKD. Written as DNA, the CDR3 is TGTGCCACCAGTGATGGGGGCAATTCCCTGGAAGCCCAGCATTTT. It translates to CATSDGGNSLEAQHF.

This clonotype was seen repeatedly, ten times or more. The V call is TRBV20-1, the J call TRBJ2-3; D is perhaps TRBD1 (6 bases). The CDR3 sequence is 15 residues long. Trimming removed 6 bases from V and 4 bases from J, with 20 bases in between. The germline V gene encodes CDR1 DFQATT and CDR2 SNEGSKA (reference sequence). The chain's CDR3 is CSAQGAETGADTQYF. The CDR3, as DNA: TGCAGTGCACAGGGAGCGGAAACTGGGGCAGATACGCAGTATTTT.

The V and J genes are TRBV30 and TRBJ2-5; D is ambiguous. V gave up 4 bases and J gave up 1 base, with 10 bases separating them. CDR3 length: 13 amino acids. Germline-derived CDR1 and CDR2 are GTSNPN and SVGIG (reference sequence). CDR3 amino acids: CAWTPSSQETQYF. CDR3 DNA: TGTGCCTGGACCCCCTCGAGCCAAGAGACCCAGTACTTC.

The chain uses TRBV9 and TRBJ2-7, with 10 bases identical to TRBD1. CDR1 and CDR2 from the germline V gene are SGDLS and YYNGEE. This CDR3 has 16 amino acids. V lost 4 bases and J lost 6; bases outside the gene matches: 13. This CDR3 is CASSLSGTGDVGEQYF. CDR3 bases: TGTGCCAGCAGCCTCTCCGGGACAGGGGATGTCGGCGAGCAGTACTTC.

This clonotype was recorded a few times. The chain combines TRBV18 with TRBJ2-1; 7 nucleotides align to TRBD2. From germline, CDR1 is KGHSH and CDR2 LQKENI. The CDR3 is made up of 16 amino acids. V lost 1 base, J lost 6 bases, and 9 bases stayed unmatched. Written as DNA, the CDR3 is TGTGCCAGCTCACCACGGTTGCGGGAGTCGGGCAATGAGCAGTTCTTC. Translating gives CASSPRLRESGNEQFF.

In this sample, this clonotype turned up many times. CDR3 residues: CASSSTVYTEAFF. DNA for the CDR3: TGTGCCAGCAGTTCAACAGTTTACACTGAAGCTTTCTTT. The chain employs TRBV12-3 or TRBV12-4 and TRBJ1-1; no clear D. V was clipped by 4 bases and J by 3 bases, with 9 bases between them. CDR3 length: 13 amino acids.

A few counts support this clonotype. For the CDR3, the DNA is TGCGCCAGTAAGACTAGCGACGGATACGAGCAGTACTTC. This translates into CASKTSDGYEQYF. This sequence joins TRBV5-1 and TRBJ2-7; 8 bases line up with TRBD2. V shed 8 bases, J shed 4 bases, and the junction held 8 bases outside the gene matches. CDR3 size: 13 residues. Germline CDR1 is SGHRS and CDR2 is YFSETQ.

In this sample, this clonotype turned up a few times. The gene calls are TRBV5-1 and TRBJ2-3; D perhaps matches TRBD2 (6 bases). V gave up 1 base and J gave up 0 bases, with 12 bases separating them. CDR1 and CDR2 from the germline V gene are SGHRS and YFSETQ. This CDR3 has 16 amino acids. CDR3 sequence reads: CASSLTLRGSTDTQYF. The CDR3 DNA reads TGCGCCAGCAGCTTGACTTTGCGGGGAAGCACAGATACGCAGTATTTT.

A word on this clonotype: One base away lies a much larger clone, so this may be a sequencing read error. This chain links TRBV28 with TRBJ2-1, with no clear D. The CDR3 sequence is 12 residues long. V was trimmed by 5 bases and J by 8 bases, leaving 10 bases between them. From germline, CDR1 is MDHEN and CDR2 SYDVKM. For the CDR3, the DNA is TGTGCCAGCAGTCTCAACGAGTATGAGCAGTTCTTC. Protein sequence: CASSLNEYEQFF.

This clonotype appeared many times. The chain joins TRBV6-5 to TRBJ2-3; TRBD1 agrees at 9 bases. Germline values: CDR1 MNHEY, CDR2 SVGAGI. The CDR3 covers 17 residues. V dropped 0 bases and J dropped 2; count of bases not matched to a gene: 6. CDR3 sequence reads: CASSYSGQGTVTDTQYF. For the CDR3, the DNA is TGTGCCAGCAGTTACTCGGGACAGGGAACGGTCACAGATACGCAGTATTTT.

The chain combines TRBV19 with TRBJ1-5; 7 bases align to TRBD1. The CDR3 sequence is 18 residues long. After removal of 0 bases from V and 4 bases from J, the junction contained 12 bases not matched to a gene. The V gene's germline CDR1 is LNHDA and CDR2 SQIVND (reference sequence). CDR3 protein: CASSIEYQGGRPNQPQHF. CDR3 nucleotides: TGTGCCAGTAGTATAGAGTACCAGGGGGGTCGACCAAATCAGCCCCAGCATTTT.